This T cell receptor beta chain emerged from a study of T cells in localized non-small cell lung cancer. The J segment lost 5 bases and the V segment lost 6 bases, leaving 9 bases of the junction unmatched. CDR3 length: 15 residues. Germline V lookup: CDR1 MDHEN, CDR2 SYDVKM. Findings and limits, study-wide: Exceeding tumor, uninvolved adjacent lung had the highest T cell clonality. There were a median around 59 of the top 100 tumor clones appearing in adjacent lung.

The repertoire was sequenced with immunoSEQ multiplex PCR; TCRdb's copy has only in-frame clones and lacks some. The profile covers approximately 5,100 clones, with 35% appearing a single time and 8.2% taken by the ten largest. As concerns this clone: The target antigen is unknown.

The sequence derives from a male donor aged 60 or over with stage I squamous cell lung carcinoma. The material sequenced was lung tumor tissue, taken before any cancer treatment. This rearrangement joins TRBV28 to TRBJ1-1; the match to TRBD1 covers 10 bases. CDR3 sequence: CASSPTGTGVTEAFF. For the CDR3, the DNA is TGTGCCAGCAGCCCAACCGGGACAGGGGTTACTGAAGCTTTCTTT. Supplemented by reference TRBV28 and TRBJ1-1, the full variable domain reads DVKVTQSSRYLVKRTGEKVFLECVQDMDHENMFWYRQDPGLGLRLIYFSYDVKMKEKGDIPEGYSVSREKKERFSLILESASTNQTSMYLCASSPTGTGVTEAFFGQGTRLTVV.